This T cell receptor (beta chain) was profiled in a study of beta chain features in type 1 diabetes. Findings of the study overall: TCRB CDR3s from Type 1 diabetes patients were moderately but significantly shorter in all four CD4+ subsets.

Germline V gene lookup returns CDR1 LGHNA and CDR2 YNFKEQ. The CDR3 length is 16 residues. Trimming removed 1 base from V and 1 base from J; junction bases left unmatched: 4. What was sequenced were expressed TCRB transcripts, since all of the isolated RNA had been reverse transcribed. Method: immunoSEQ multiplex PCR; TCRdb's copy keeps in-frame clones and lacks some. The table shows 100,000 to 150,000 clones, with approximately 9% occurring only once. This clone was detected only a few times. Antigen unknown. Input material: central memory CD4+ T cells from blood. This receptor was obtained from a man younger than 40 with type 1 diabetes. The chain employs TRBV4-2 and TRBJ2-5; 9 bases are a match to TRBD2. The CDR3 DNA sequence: TGTGCCAGCAGCCAAGGGATAGCGGGGGTCCAAGAGACCCAGTACTTC. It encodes CASSQGIAGVQETQYF.